Following are 15 T cell receptor beta chains from one sample sequenced in a study of blood T cells in healthy people across ages. Together with a sample-barcoded 5' primer, a J-beta primer mix was included in a second PCR lasting roughly 6 to 12 cycles. TCRdb fed the 5' RACE reads into MiXCR, producing one record per CDR3 protein. This table has approximately 690,000 distinct CDR3 sequences, roughly three fifths appearing once. The sample comprised blood. All receptors come from a man between 60 and 75 years old in good health.

As for this clonotype: The DNA is left out, because the CDR3 cannot be placed on it with certainty; the CDR3 is given as TCRdb lists it. V usage is TRBV7-5 and J usage is TRBJ2-5; the listed D gene, TRBD2, was not tested against the DNA. TRBV7-5 is a listed pseudogene. The CDR3 is 20 residues long, ends included. The CDR3 region is CISVSEAYFSASGAQETQYF.

The V gene is TRBV12-3 or TRBV12-4, the J gene TRBJ2-2, with TRBD2 as a possible D gene (5 bases). Trimming took 4 bases from V and 6 from J, leaving 9 bases between them. This CDR3 region has 13 residues. The CDR3 spells CASSSTEAGELFF. The CDR3 nucleotides read TGTGCCAGCAGTTCCACGGAGGCCGGGGAGCTGTTTTTT.

The chain carries TRBV4-2 and TRBJ2-3; D assignment may be TRBD1 or TRBD2 (6 bases each). V lost 1 base and J 0 bases, leaving 14 bases between the germline ends. This CDR3 region has 17 residues. CDR1 and CDR2 (germline): LGHNA, YNFKEQ. The CDR3 DNA follows: TGTGCCAGCAGCCAAGGGGGGGCGGGGACGAGCACAGATACGCAGTATTTT. Its translation is CASSQGGAGTSTDTQYF.

The CDR3 DNA reads TGTGCCAGCCACGATGGGGGACCCGAAGAGACCCAGTACTTC. Translation: CASHDGGPEETQYF. The rearrangement joins TRBV3-1 to TRBJ2-5; either TRBD1 or TRBD2 may supply D (5 bases each). The CDR3 loop spans 14 amino acids. The ends were cut back, 8 bases at V and 3 bases at J, with 16 bases in the middle. Germline values: CDR1 LGHDT, CDR2 YNNKEL (reference sequence).

V usage is TRBV6-6 and J usage is TRBJ2-3; 7 nucleotides line up with TRBD2. CDR3 size: 16 residues. V shed 0 bases, J shed 5 bases, and the junction held 8 bases outside the gene matches. CDR1 is MNHNY and CDR2 is SVGAGI in the germline V gene (reference sequence). DNA of the CDR3: TGTGCCAGCAGTTACTCGAGTACCAGCGGGGTAGATACGCAGTATTTT. This codes for CASSYSSTSGVDTQYF.

This chain links TRBV9 with TRBJ1-2; D not resolved. This CDR3 is 15 amino acids long. Trimming took off 2 bases at V and 4 bases at J, with 15 bases between the two ends. Germline CDR1 SGDLS, CDR2 YYNGEE. The CDR3 DNA reads TGTGCCAGCAGCGTGCAAGACGCATTTGCCTATGGCTACACCTTC. It codes for CASSVQDAFAYGYTF.

In this sample, this clonotype turned up many times. The chain employs TRBV20-1 and TRBJ2-5; the match to TRBD2 covers 11 bases. V lost 3 bases, J lost 2 bases, and 11 bases stayed unmatched. Germline assignment: CDR1 DFQATT and CDR2 SNEGSKA (reference sequence). The CDR3 loop spans 17 amino acids. This chain's CDR3 is CSASLGLAGRIQETQYF. The CDR3 nucleotides are TGCAGTGCTAGTCTAGGACTAGCGGGCCGGATTCAAGAGACCCAGTACTTC.

This clonotype has more than one count but fewer than ten. J is TRBJ2-3 and V is TRBV6-6, with 7 bases identical to TRBD2. The CDR3 is made up of 15 amino acids. Losses at the gene ends were 2 bases for V and 3 bases for J; bases not matched to a gene: 5. Germline V CDR1 and CDR2: MNHNY, SVGAGI (reference sequence). The CDR3 DNA reads as TGTGCCAGCAGTTACGGTCTAGCGGCTACAGATACGCAGTATTTT. Translation: CASSYGLAATDTQYF.

The chain combines TRBV4-1 with TRBJ1-6; 7 bases align to TRBD1. V was clipped by 0 bases and J by 9 bases; unmatched bases: 5. The germline CDR1 and CDR2 sequences are MGHRA and YSYEKL. The CDR3 has 15 residues. CDR3 nucleotide sequence: TGCGCCAGCAGCCAAGAAGGCACAGGGGCTTCACCCCTCCACTTT. Protein: CASSQEGTGASPLHF.

The V gene is TRBV12-3 or TRBV12-4, the J gene TRBJ2-3; D is unclear. The CDR3 loop spans 12 amino acids. Trimming took off 3 bases at V and 4 bases at J, with 5 bases between the two ends. CDR3 amino acids: CASSFGPDTQYF. CDR3 nucleotide sequence: TGTGCCAGCAGTTTCGGCCCAGATACGCAGTATTTT.

The chain uses TRBV20-1 and TRBJ2-3, with 10 nucleotides matching TRBD2. V dropped 7 bases and J dropped 2; count of bases not matched to a gene: 12. CDR3 length: 16 amino acids. Germline CDR1 and CDR2: DFQATT and SNEGSKA (reference sequence). CDR3 protein: CSGWLAGASHTDTQYF. The CDR3 nucleotides read TGCAGTGGATGGCTAGCGGGGGCCTCCCACACAGATACGCAGTATTTT.

The V and J genes are TRBV12-3 or TRBV12-4 and TRBJ1-2; a possible D gene is TRBD1 (5 bases). The CDR3 sequence is 13 residues long. Between the trimmed V and J ends, which lost 5 bases and 6 bases, there was a span of 13 bases. The CDR3 nucleotides are TGTGCCAGCAGTCGGGGGACCTCCCATGGCTACACCTTC. Protein product: CASSRGTSHGYTF.

A few counts support this clonotype. The chain combines TRBV5-1 with TRBJ2-7; D is uncertain. V was pared by 0 bases and J by 1 base, with 14 bases between. The CDR3 is 16 amino acids. Germline CDR1 is SGHRS and CDR2 is YFSETQ. DNA of the CDR3: TGCGCCAGCAGCTTGGGGACGGTCAGAACTTCCTACGAGCAGTACTTC. Encoded protein: CASSLGTVRTSYEQYF.

This clonotype was recorded once. The chain employs TRBV10-3 and TRBJ2-3, with 9 nucleotides matching TRBD2. Germline V gene sequence: CDR1 ENHRY, CDR2 SYGVKD. CDR3 size: 15 residues. J gave up 1 base and V 3 bases, and 2 bases lay outside the gene matches. The CDR3 region is CAISDPSGGTDTQYF. The CDR3 DNA reads as TGTGCCATCAGTGACCCTAGCGGGGGCACAGATACGCAGTATTTT.

The chain couples TRBV6-5 to TRBJ2-6; TRBD2 might be the D (5 bases). Looked up from germline, CDR1 is MNHEY and CDR2 is SVGAGI. V dropped 6 bases and J dropped 1 base, with 10 bases sitting between them. The CDR3 covers 15 residues. The CDR3 loop is CASSPGESGANVLTF. CDR3 nucleotides: TGTGCCAGCAGCCCCGGGGAATCTGGGGCCAACGTCCTGACTTTC.